Listed below are T cell receptor beta chains from one sample, sequenced in a study of shared clonotypes between healthy human individuals. Assay used: immunoSEQ multiplex PCR; TCRdb lists only in-frame clones, some missing. The sample includes fewer than 500,000 clones, about 80% of them seen just once. The sequenced material came from PBMCs. Receptors originate from a woman aged 40-49 years in good health. Some clones in this sample may be carry-over from other donors' samples. Both conserved end residues are part of each CDR3. The D gene is left open where the match is weak. A row's size may be missing; if present it is once, few, many or a size class.

j_gene: TRBJ2-1
v_gene: TRBV6-1
d_gene: -
abundance: once
CDR3aa: CASSVTYNEQFF
CDR3nt: TGTGCCAGCAGTGTTACCTACAATGAGCAGTTCTTC

j_gene: TRBJ1-4
v_gene: TRBV7-9
d_gene: -
abundance: -
CDR3aa: CASSPSGEKLFF
CDR3nt: TGTGCCAGCAGCCCCTCGGGGGAAAAACTGTTTTTT

j_gene: TRBJ1-2
v_gene: TRBV4-1
d_gene: -
abundance: -
CDR3aa: CASSPGPPSKYGYTF
CDR3nt: TGCGCCAGCAGCCCGGGCCCCCCTTCGAAGTATGGCTACACCTTC

j_gene: TRBJ2-3
v_gene: TRBV10-3
d_gene: -
abundance: -
CDR3aa: CAIRRDGDTDTQYF
CDR3nt: TGTGCCATCAGAAGGGACGGCGACACAGATACGCAGTATTTT

j_gene: TRBJ1-5
v_gene: TRBV4-2
d_gene: -
abundance: -
CDR3aa: CASSQVINVREGDQPQHF
CDR3nt: TGTGCCAGCAGCCAAGTTATCAACGTAAGGGAGGGTGATCAGCCCCAGCATTTT

j_gene: TRBJ2-1
v_gene: TRBV18
d_gene: TRBD2
abundance: -
CDR3aa: CASSPGTSGRNEQFF
CDR3nt: TGTGCCAGCTCACCCGGGACTAGCGGGAGGAATGAGCAGTTCTTC

j_gene: TRBJ2-2
v_gene: TRBV7-2
d_gene: TRBD1
abundance: -
CDR3aa: CASSRTGDGGTGELFF
CDR3nt: TGTGCCAGCAGCCGGACAGGGGATGGGGGCACCGGGGAGCTGTTTTTT

j_gene: TRBJ1-3
v_gene: TRBV6-6
d_gene: -
abundance: -
CDR3aa: CASRKDRTVSGNTIYF
CDR3nt: TGTGCCAGCAGGAAGGACAGAACCGTCTCTGGAAACACCATATATTTT

j_gene: TRBJ2-1
v_gene: TRBV7-9
d_gene: -
abundance: many
CDR3aa: CASSPRSATHEQFF
CDR3nt: TGTGCCAGCAGCCCCCGGTCCGCTACACATGAGCAGTTCTTC

j_gene: TRBJ2-3
v_gene: TRBV28
d_gene: -
abundance: few
CDR3aa: CASSRGTITDTQYF
CDR3nt: TGTGCCAGCAGTAGGGGGACCATCACAGATACGCAGTATTTT

j_gene: TRBJ2-3
v_gene: TRBV19
d_gene: -
abundance: -
CDR3aa: CASSISPSTDTQYF
CDR3nt: TGTGCCAGTAGTATTAGCCCAAGCACAGATACGCAGTATTTT

j_gene: TRBJ1-1
v_gene: TRBV28
d_gene: -
abundance: -
CDR3aa: CASTLTGPGEAFF
CDR3nt: TGTGCCAGCACCCTAACGGGCCCGGGAGAAGCTTTCTTT

j_gene: TRBJ2-7
v_gene: TRBV9
d_gene: TRBD2
abundance: -
CDR3aa: CASSARGGRADEQYF
CDR3nt: TGTGCCAGCAGCGCCAGGGGCGGGAGGGCCGACGAGCAGTACTTC

j_gene: TRBJ2-7
v_gene: TRBV4-1
d_gene: TRBD2
abundance: -
CDR3aa: CASSQASGSGEQYF
CDR3nt: TGCGCCAGCAGCCAGGCTAGCGGGAGTGGCGAGCAGTACTTC

j_gene: TRBJ2-1
v_gene: TRBV5-6
d_gene: -
abundance: -
CDR3aa: CASSPGRIDEQFF
CDR3nt: TGTGCCAGCAGCCCGGGGCGGATCGATGAGCAGTTCTTC

j_gene: TRBJ1-2
v_gene: TRBV5-1
d_gene: TRBD1
abundance: many
CDR3aa: CASSPSPGTAYGYTF
CDR3nt: TGCGCCAGCAGCCCATCTCCCGGGACAGCCTATGGCTACACCTTC

j_gene: TRBJ1-5
v_gene: TRBV7-2
d_gene: TRBD1
abundance: once
CDR3aa: CASSSPGQGSNQPQHF
CDR3nt: TGTGCCAGCAGCTCCCCCGGACAGGGGAGCAATCAGCCCCAGCATTTT

j_gene: TRBJ2-5
v_gene: TRBV11-2
d_gene: -
abundance: -
CDR3aa: CASSLDRATETQYF
CDR3nt: TGTGCCAGCAGCTTAGATCGGGCCACGGAGACCCAGTACTTC

j_gene: TRBJ2-3
v_gene: TRBV15
d_gene: -
abundance: -
CDR3aa: CATSRDRTVLQTAGTQYF
CDR3nt: TGTGCCACCAGCAGAGATCGGACAGTCCTCCAGACAGCGGGCACGCAGTATTTT

j_gene: TRBJ2-1
v_gene: TRBV28
d_gene: TRBD1
abundance: few
CDR3aa: CASRGTVGSSYNEQFF
CDR3nt: TGTGCCAGCAGAGGGACAGTTGGAAGCTCCTACAATGAGCAGTTCTTC

j_gene: TRBJ1-5
v_gene: TRBV5-1
d_gene: -
abundance: -
CDR3aa: CASSLEGEGQPQHF
CDR3nt: TGCGCCAGCAGCTTGGAAGGAGAGGGGCAGCCCCAGCATTTT

j_gene: TRBJ1-2
v_gene: TRBV6-5
d_gene: TRBD1
abundance: -
CDR3aa: CASKQGQGIYGYTF
CDR3nt: TGTGCCAGCAAACAAGGACAGGGGATCTATGGCTACACCTTC